This T cell receptor (beta chain) was sequenced for a study of T cell responses to AZD1222 COVID-19 vaccine. Only in-frame clones appear in the TCRdb table, and some are missing; sequencing was by immunoSEQ multiplex PCR. The data show about 150,000 clones, more than 85% seen once. On this clone: Its antigen is unknown. The sample carries other DNA sequences with the same CDR3.

The germline V gene encodes CDR1 LGHNA and CDR2 YSLEER. The CDR3 is 14 amino acids. The V end lost 0 bases, the J end lost 5 bases, and 10 bases lay between the germline ends. General study points: Two doses of AZD1222 preceded a rise in Spike-specific TCR breadth and depth. Donors, mostly white British, included more females; clonal diversity was possibly underestimated. Spike-wide coverage was observed for vaccine-associated CD4 TCRs, with dominant responses at 160-218 and 743-854.

This sequence originates from an adult in good health. This chain links TRBV4-3 with TRBJ1-1, with a possible D match to TRBD1 (5 bases). The input for sequencing was peripheral blood, taken on day 0 of AZD1222 vaccination. CDR3: CASSQEAGRTEAFF. The CDR3 bases are TGCGCCAGCAGCCAAGAGGCAGGGCGAACTGAAGCTTTCTTT.